This T cell receptor beta chain was sequenced during a study of blood T cell repertoires in COVID-19. Study in general: COVID-19 samples, acute and convalescent, were from the United States, Italy and Spain. Nucleic acid was either cDNA or gDNA, and it came from T cells, B-cell-depleted T cells, or PBMCs.

Under the authors' procedure: Amplification from reference gene primers served as the basis for estimated nucleated cell counts. Some clones are missing from TCRdb's copy, which holds only in-frame ones; the method was immunoSEQ multiplex PCR. That table furnishes V, J and clone size, whereas the DNA furnished D and trimming. The sample lists over 150,000 clones, 83% occurring once. CDR3 length: 15 amino acids. Germline CDR1 and CDR2: MDHEN and SYDVKM. With 4 bases removed from V and 0 bases from J, the gap between germline ends came to 7 bases. The chain is built from TRBV28 and TRBJ1-6, with unresolved D. This clonotype was sampled from a woman at least 80 years old with acute or convalescent COVID-19. Sample: peripheral blood. CDR3 region: CASSYASSYNSPLHF. DNA for the CDR3: TGTGCCAGCAGTTACGCGAGCTCCTATAATTCACCCCTCCACTTT.